These T cell receptor beta chains were read from a single sample in a study of T cells in localized non-small cell lung cancer. The method was immunoSEQ multiplex PCR; TCRdb's version includes in-frame clones alone and lacks a portion of them. The repertoire consists of about 16,000 clones, with about 88% occurring once and the leading ten covering around 23%. Here the sequenced sample was peripheral blood, taken before any cancer treatment. The source is a male donor aged 60 or older with stage I lung adenocarcinoma. CDR3s include the opening cysteine and the closing phenylalanine or tryptophan. The D gene is left open where the match is weak. Size values are once, few and many counts, or a class for expanded clones, and some rows have none.

NA	NA	TRBV29-1	TRBJ2-1	TGCAGCGTAACAGGGACGGCACCCTACAATGAGCAGTTCTTC	CSVTGTAPYNEQFF
NA	NA	TRBV2	TRBJ2-5	TGTGCCAGCATGGACCCCGAACTCCAAGAGACCCAGTACTTC	CASMDPELQETQYF
TRBD1	NA	TRBV7-8	TRBJ1-5	TGTGCCAGCAGCTTAGAGGGACAGGGTCAGCCCCAGCATTTT	CASSLEGQGQPQHF
NA	NA	TRBV7-2	TRBJ1-2	TGTGCCAGCAGCTTGGTTCAGCTAGGGGGCTACACCTTC	CASSLVQLGGYTF
NA	NA	TRBV7-2	TRBJ2-1	TGTGCCAGCAGCTGGCGGGGTCTTTCCTACAATGAGCAGTTCTTC	CASSWRGLSYNEQFF
NA	NA	TRBV28	TRBJ1-6	TGTGCCAGCAGCCCCTGGGAGGAACTCTCCTATTCACCCCTCCACTTT	CASSPWEELSYSPLHF
NA	NA	TRBV28	TRBJ1-2	TGTGCCAGCTCCTTTAAGGAGGGCTACACCTTC	CASSFKEGYTF
NA	NA	TRBV6-5	TRBJ2-5	TGTGCCAGCAGTTACTCGAATGGGGGACAAGAGACCCAGTACTTC	CASSYSNGGQETQYF
NA	NA	TRBV11-1	TRBJ2-2	TGTGCCAGCAGCTTGCCTAGCGATAACACCGGGGAGCTGTTTTTT	CASSLPSDNTGELFF
NA	NA	TRBV15	TRBJ2-7	TGTGCCACCAGCAGAGTGCAGGCCTACGAGCAGTACTTC	CATSRVQAYEQYF
TRBD2	NA	TRBV11-3	TRBJ2-1	TGTGCCAGCAGCTTATCGGGAGGGCATTACAATGAGCAGTTCTTC	CASSLSGGHYNEQFF
TRBD2	NA	TRBV7-9	TRBJ2-5	TGTGCCAGCAGCTTATCAGGAACTAGCGGGAGACAGACCCAGTACTTC	CASSLSGTSGRQTQYF
NA	NA	TRBV5-5	TRBJ2-7	TGTGCCAGCAGCTTGGGGGGACTCTGGGAGCAGTACTTC	CASSLGGLWEQYF
TRBD1	NA	TRBV7-9	TRBJ2-1	TGTGCCAGCAGCCCGACAGGGAGAAGGAATGAGCAGTTCTTC	CASSPTGRRNEQFF
TRBD2	NA	TRBV6-5	TRBJ2-1	TGTGCCAGCAGTGGGGGCGGGAGGGCCCACAATGAGCAGTTCTTC	CASSGGGRAHNEQFF
TRBD2	NA	TRBV7-8	TRBJ2-1	TGTGCCAGCAGCGGATCTAGCGGGGGAGACAATGAGCAGTTCTTC	CASSGSSGGDNEQFF
TRBD1	NA	TRBV7-9	TRBJ1-4	TGTGCCAGCAGCCCGGACAGGGGCAATGAAAAACTGTTTTTT	CASSPDRGNEKLFF
NA	NA	TRBV19	TRBJ1-5	TGTGCCAGCCGAGCTACCGGGACACCTAGCAATCAGCCCCAGCATTTT	CASRATGTPSNQPQHF
NA	NA	TRBV5-4	TRBJ2-2	TGTGCCAGCAGCTTGGACTCCGGGGAGCTGTTTTTT	CASSLDSGELFF
TRBD1	NA	TRBV28	TRBJ1-1	TGTGCCAGCAGTACAGGGGGGAGCATGAACACTGAAGCTTTCTTT	CASSTGGSMNTEAFF
NA	NA	TRBV19	TRBJ2-7	TGTGCCAGTAGTATTCGTGAAGGCGGTGACACCTACGAGCAGTACTTC	CASSIREGGDTYEQYF
TRBD1	NA	TRBV27	TRBJ2-1	TGTGCCAGCAGTTTACCGACAGGGGGGGGGTCCTACAATGAGCAGTTCTTC	CASSLPTGGGSYNEQFF
NA	NA	TRBV5-1	TRBJ1-1	TGCGCCAGCAGCTTGGGGTTTAGTACAATCACTGAAGCTTTCTTT	CASSLGFSTITEAFF
NA	NA	TRBV5-1	TRBJ2-1	TGCGCCAGCAGCTTCCGGGACCTCGACAATGAGCAGTTCTTC	CASSFRDLDNEQFF
NA	NA	TRBV9	TRBJ1-2	TGTGCCAGCAGCGTAGACGGAAACTATGGCTACACCTTC	CASSVDGNYGYTF
NA	NA	TRBV2	TRBJ2-7	TGTGCCAGCGAGGCGGGGAGTCTAAGCGAGCAGTACTTC	CASEAGSLSEQYF
NA	once	TRBV7-3	TRBJ2-4	TGTGCCAGCAGCCTGGTCGGGGGAGCCAAAAACATTCAGTACTTC	CASSLVGGAKNIQYF
TRBD1	NA	TRBV7-9	TRBJ2-7	TGTGCCAGCAGCCACAGGGGGCTCAACTACGAGCAGTACTTC	CASSHRGLNYEQYF
NA	NA	TRBV2	TRBJ1-1	TGTGCCAGCATGGGCAGATTAAACACTGAAGCTTTCTTT	CASMGRLNTEAFF
NA	NA	TRBV10-3	TRBJ2-2	TGTGCCATCAGGGAAACCGGGGAGCTGTTTTTT	CAIRETGELFF
TRBD1	NA	TRBV2	TRBJ1-6	TGTGCCAGCAGAGACAGGGGGCATAATATGCTCCACTTT	CASRDRGHNMLHF
NA	NA	TRBV11-2	TRBJ2-7	TGCGCCAGCAGCCAAGGGGCCCTTGGGGGATACGACGAGCAGTACTTC	CASSQGALGGYDEQYF
TRBD1	NA	TRBV19	TRBJ1-4	TGTGCCAGTAGTTCGGCCGGGACAGGGCGTGAAAAACTGTTTTTT	CASSSAGTGREKLFF
NA	NA	TRBV7-2	TRBJ1-2	TGTGCCAGCAGCTGGGGAGGGGGATCTAACTATGGCTACACCTTC	CASSWGGGSNYGYTF
NA	NA	TRBV6-1	TRBJ2-7	TGTGCCAGCAGGGAGACCTACGAGCAGTACTTC	CASRETYEQYF
NA	NA	TRBV5-1	TRBJ2-5	TGCGCCAGCAGCCCCCAGACAGTCCAAGAGACCCAGTACTTC	CASSPQTVQETQYF
NA	NA	TRBV6-4	TRBJ2-1	TGTGCCAGCAGTCACGACTTCTACAATGAGCAGTTCTTC	CASSHDFYNEQFF
NA	NA	TRBV28	TRBJ2-2	TGTGCCAGCACTCCTTTTGCGGGGGCTCGGGGCGGGGAGCTGTTTTTT	CASTPFAGARGGELFF
NA	NA	TRBV27	TRBJ2-7	TGTGCCAGCAGTTTATGGTCAGGACCGGCGTACGAGCAGTACTTC	CASSLWSGPAYEQYF
NA	NA	TRBV28	TRBJ1-1	TGTGCCAGCAGCGAATCACGCGTTGGAATCTTT	CASSESRVGIF